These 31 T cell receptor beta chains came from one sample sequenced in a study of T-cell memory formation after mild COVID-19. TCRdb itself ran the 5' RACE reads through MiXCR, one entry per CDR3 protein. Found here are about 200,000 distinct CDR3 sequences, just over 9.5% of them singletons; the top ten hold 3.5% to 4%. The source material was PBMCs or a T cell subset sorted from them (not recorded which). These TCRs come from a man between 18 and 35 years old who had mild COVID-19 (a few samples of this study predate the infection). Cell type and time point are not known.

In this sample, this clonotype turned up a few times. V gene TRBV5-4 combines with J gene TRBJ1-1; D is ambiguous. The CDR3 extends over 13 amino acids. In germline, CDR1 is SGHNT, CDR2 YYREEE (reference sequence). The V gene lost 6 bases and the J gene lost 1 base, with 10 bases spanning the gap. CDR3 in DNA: TGTGCCAGCACCGAGCAGGCGAACACTGAAGCTTTCTTT. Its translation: CASTEQANTEAFF.

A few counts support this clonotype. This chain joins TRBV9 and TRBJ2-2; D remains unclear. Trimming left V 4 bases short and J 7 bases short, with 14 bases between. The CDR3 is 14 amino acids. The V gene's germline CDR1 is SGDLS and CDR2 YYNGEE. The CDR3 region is CASSPGVFSGELFF. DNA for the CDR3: TGTGCCAGCAGCCCAGGCGTTTTTAGCGGGGAGCTGTTTTTT.

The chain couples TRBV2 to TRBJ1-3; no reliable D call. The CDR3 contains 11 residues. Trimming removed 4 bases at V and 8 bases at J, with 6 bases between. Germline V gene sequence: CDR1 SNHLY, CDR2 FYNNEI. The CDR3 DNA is TGTGCCAGCAGTGTAAGGGACACCATATATTTT. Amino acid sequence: CASSVRDTIYF.

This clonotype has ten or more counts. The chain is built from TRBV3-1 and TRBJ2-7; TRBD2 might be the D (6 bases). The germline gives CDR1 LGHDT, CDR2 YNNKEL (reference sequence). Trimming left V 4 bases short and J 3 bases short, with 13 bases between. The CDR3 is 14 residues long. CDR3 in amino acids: CASSPGTGLYEQYV. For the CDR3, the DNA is TGTGCCAGCAGCCCAGGGACTGGACTCTACGAGCAGTACGTC.

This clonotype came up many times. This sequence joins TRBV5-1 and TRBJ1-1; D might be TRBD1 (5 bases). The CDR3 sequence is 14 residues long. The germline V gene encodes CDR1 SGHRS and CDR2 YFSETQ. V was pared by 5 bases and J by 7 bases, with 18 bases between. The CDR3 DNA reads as TGCGCCAGCAGTATCTCCGGGACTCGGATTGAAGCTTTCTTT. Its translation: CASSISGTRIEAFF.

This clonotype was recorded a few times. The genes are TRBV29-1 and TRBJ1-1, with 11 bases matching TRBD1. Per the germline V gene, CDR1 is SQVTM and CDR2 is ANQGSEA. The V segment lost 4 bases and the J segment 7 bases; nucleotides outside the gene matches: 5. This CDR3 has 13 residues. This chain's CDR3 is CSVGWDRGNEAFF. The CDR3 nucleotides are TGCAGCGTTGGTTGGGACAGGGGGAATGAAGCTTTCTTT.

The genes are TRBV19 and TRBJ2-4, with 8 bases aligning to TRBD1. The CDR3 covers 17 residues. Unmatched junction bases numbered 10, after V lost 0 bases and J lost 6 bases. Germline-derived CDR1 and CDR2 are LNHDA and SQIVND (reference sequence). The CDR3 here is CASSIDQGQGSLNIQYF. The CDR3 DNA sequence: TGTGCCAGTAGTATAGATCAAGGACAGGGCTCCTTAAACATTCAGTACTTC.

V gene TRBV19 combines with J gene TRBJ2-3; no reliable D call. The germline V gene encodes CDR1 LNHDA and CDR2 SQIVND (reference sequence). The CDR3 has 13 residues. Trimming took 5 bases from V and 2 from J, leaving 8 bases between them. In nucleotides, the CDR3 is TGTGCCAGTAGTTCTTACTTCACAGATACGCAGTATTTT. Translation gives CASSSYFTDTQYF.

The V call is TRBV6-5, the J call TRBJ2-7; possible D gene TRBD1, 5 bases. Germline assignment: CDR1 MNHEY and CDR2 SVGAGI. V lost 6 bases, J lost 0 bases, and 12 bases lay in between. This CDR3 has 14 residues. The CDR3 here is CASRPQGSSYEQYF. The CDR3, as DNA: TGTGCCAGCAGGCCGCAGGGCAGCTCCTACGAGCAGTACTTC.

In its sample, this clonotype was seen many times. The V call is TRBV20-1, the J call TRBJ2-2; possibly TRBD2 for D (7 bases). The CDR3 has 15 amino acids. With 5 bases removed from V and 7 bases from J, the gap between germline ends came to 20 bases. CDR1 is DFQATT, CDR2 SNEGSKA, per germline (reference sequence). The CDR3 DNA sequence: TGCAGTGCTGTCCCCCGGGGGGCATTCGGCGGGGAGCTGTTTTTT. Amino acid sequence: CSAVPRGAFGGELFF.

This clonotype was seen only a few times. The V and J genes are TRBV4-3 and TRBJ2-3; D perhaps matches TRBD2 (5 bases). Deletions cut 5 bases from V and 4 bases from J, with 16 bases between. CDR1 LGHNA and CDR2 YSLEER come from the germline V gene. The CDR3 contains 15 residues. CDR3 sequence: CASSGRRGRADTQYF. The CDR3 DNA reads TGCGCCAGCAGCGGAAGACGGGGTAGGGCAGATACGCAGTATTTT.

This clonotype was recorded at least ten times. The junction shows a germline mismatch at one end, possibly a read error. CDR3 sequence reads: CTGLRNTEAFF. CDR3 DNA: TGTACAGGTCTGAGGAACACTGAAGCTTTCTTT. The rearrangement links TRBV29-1 to TRBJ1-1; possible D gene TRBD1, 5 bases. Germline CDR1 is SQVTM and CDR2 is ANQGSEA. The CDR3 loop spans 11 amino acids. The full variable domain, in which reference TRBV29-1 and TRBJ1-1 provide the parts outside the CDR3, is SAVISQKPSRDICQRGTSLTIQCQVDSQVTMMFWYRQQPGQSLTLIATANQGSEATYESGFVIDKFPISRPNLTFSTLTVSNMSPEDSSIYLCTGLRNTEAFFGQGTRLTVV.

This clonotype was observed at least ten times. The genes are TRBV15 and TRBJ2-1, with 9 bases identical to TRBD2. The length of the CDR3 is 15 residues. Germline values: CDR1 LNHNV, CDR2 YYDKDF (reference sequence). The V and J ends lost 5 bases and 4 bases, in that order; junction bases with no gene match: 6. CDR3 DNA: TGTGCCACCAGCCTGGGACTAGCAGATTACAATGAGCAGTTCTTC. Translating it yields CATSLGLADYNEQFF.

The CDR3 here is CASSAATQNTEAFF. The CDR3 bases are TGTGCCAGCAGTGCCGCTACGCAGAACACTGAAGCTTTCTTT. This rearrangement joins TRBV2 to TRBJ1-1, with unresolved D. V was shortened by 4 bases and J by 1 base, with 10 bases between the two germline ends. The CDR3 extends over 14 amino acids. Germline V CDR1 and CDR2: SNHLY, FYNNEI.

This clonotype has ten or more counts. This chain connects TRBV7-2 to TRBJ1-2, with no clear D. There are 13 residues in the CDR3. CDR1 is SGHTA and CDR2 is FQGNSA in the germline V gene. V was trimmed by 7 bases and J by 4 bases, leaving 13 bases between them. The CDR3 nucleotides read TGTGCCAGCACCCCCTCGGGTCGCTATGGCTACACCTTC. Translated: CASTPSGRYGYTF.

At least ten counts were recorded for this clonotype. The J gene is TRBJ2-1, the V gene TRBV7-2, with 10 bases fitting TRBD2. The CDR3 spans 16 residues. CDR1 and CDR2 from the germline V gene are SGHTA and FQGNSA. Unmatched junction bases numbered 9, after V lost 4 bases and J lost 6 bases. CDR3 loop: CASSSLAGGWSNEQFF. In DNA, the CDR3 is TGTGCCAGCAGCTCCTTAGCGGGGGGCTGGTCCAATGAGCAGTTCTTC.

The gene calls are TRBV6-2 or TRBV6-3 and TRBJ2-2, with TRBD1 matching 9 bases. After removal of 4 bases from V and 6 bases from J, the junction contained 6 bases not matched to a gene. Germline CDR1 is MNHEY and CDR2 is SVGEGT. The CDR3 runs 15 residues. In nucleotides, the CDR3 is TGTGCCAGCAGTTGGCCGAGGACAGGGGCCGGGGAGCTGTTTTTT. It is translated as CASSWPRTGAGELFF.

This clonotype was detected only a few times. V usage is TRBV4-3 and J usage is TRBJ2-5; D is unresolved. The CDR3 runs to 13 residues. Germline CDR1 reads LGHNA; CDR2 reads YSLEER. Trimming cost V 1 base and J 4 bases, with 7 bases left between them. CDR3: CASSQGPVETQYF. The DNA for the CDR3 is TGCGCCAGCAGCCAAGGTCCGGTAGAGACCCAGTACTTC.

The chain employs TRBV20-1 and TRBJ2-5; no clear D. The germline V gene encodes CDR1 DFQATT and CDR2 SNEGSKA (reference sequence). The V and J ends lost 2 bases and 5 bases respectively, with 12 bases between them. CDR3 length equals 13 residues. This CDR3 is CSARKPVGETQYF. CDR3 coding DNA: TGCAGTGCTAGAAAGCCGGTGGGGGAGACCCAGTACTTC.

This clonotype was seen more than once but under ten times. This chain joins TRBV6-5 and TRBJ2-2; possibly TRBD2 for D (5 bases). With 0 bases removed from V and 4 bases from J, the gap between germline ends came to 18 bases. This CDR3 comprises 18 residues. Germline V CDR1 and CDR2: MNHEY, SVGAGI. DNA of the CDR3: TGTGCCAGCAGTTACTCAACCACTAGGGTAGAACTCACCGGGGAGCTGTTTTTT. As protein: CASSYSTTRVELTGELFF.

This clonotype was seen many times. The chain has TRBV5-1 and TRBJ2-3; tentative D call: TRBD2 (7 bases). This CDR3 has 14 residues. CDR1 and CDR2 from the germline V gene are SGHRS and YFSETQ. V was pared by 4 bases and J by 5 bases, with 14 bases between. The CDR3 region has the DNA TGCGCCAGCAGCCCTGCGGGGGCGGGAGATACGCAGTATTTT. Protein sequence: CASSPAGAGDTQYF.

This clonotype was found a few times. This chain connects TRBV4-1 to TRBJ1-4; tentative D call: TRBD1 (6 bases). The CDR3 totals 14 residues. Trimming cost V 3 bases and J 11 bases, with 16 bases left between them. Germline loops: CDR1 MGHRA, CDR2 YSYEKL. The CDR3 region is CASSHRGLGEKLFF. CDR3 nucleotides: TGCGCCAGCAGCCACAGGGGCTTAGGTGAGAAACTGTTTTTT.

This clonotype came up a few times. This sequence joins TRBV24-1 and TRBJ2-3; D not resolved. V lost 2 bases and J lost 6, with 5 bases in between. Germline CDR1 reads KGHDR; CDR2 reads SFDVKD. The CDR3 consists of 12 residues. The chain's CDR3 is CATSDSSDTQYF. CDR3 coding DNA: TGTGCCACCAGTGATTCTTCCGATACGCAGTATTTT.

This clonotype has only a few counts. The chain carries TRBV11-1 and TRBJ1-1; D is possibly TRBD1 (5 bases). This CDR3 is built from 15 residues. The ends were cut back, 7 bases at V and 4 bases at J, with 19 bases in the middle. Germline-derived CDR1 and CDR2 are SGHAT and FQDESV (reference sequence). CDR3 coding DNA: TGTGCCAGCACCCCCGGAGGCAGGGTGCTCACTGAAGCTTTCTTT. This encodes CASTPGGRVLTEAFF. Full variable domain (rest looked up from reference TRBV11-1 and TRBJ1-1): EAEVAQSPRYKITEKSQAVAFWCDPISGHATLYWYRQILGQGPELLVQFQDESVVDDSQLPKDRFSAERLKGVDSTLKIQPAELGDSAMYLCASTPGGRVLTEAFFGQGTRLTVV.

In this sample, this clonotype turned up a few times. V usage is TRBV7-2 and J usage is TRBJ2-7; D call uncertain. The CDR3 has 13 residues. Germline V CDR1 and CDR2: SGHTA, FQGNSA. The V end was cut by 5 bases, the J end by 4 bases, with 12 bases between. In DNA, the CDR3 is TGTGCCAGCAGCCCTGATGGATTTTACGAGCAGTACTTC. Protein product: CASSPDGFYEQYF. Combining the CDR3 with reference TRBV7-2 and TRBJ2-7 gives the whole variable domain GAGVSQSPSNKVTEKGKDVELRCDPISGHTALYWYRQSLGQGLEFLIYFQGNSAPDKSGLPSDRFSAERTGGSVSTLTIQRTQQEDSAVYLCASSPDGFYEQYFGPGTRLTVT.

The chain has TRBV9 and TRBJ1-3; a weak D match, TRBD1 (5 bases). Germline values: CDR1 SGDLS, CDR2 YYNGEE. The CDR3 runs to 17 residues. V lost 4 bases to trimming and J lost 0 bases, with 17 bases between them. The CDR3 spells CASSPRQILNSGNTIYF. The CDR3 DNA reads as TGTGCCAGCAGCCCCCGACAGATTCTAAACTCTGGAAACACCATATATTTT.

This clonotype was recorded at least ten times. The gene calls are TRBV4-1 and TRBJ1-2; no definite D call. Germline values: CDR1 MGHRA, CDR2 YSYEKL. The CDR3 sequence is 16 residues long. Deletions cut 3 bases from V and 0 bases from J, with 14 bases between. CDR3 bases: TGCGCCAGCAGCCAGCCAACCAGGAGATCTAACTATGGCTACACCTTC. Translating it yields CASSQPTRRSNYGYTF.

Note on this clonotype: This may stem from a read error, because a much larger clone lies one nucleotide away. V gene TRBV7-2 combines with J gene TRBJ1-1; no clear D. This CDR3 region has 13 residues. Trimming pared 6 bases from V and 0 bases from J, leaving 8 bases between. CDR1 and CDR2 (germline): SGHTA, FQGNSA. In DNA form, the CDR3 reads TGTGCCAGCAGATTTAGTATGAACACTGAAGCTTTCTTT. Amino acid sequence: CASRFSMNTEAFF.

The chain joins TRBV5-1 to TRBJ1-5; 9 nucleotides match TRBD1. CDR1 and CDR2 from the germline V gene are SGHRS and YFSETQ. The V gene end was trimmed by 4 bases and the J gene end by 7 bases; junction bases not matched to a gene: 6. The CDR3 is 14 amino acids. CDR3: CASSPGQGWQPQHF. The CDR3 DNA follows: TGCGCCAGCAGCCCTGGACAGGGGTGGCAGCCCCAGCATTTT.

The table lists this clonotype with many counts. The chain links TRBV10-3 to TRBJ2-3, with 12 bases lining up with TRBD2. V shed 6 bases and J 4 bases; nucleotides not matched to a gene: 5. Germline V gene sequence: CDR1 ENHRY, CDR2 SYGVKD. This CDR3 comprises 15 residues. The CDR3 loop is CAISRLAGDSDTQYF. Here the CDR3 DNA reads TGTGCCATCAGCCGACTAGCGGGGGATTCAGATACGCAGTATTTT.

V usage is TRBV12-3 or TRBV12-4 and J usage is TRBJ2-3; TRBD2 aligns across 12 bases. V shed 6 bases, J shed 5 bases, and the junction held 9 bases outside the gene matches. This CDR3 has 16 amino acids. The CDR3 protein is CASSQPSGGAGDTQYF. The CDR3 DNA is TGTGCCAGCAGCCAACCTAGCGGGGGGGCCGGAGATACGCAGTATTTT.